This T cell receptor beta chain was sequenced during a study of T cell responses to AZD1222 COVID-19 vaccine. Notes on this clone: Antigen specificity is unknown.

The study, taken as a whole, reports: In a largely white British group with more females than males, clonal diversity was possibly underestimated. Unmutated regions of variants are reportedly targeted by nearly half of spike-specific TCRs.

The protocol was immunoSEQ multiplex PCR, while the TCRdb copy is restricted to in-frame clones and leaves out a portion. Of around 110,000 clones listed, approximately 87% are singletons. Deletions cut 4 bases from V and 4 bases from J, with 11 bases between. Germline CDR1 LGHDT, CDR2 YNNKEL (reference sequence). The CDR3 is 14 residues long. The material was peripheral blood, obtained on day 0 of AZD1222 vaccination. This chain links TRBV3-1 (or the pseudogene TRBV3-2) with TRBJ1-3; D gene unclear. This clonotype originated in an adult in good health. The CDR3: CASSPLAQGNTIYF. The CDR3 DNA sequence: TGTGCCAGCAGCCCCCTAGCGCAGGGAAACACCATATATTTT.